These T cell receptor beta chains were read from a single sample in a study of response to subunit inactivated influenza vaccine. Via MiXCR, TCRdb re-called the RT-PCR reads, giving one row per CDR3 protein. Of hundreds of thousands of distinct CDR3 sequences in the sample, roughly 27% were seen once. Sequenced here: CD4+ T cells sorted from PBMCs, sampled about 5 days after vaccination. Source of these receptors: a man in his forties or fifties who received an inactivated influenza vaccine. Each CDR3 is given with its conserved first and last residue. Fields, in order: clone size, J gene, D gene, V gene, CDR3 protein, CDR3 DNA. A D gene is named only where the DNA matches it firmly. Rows may omit the clone size; those that give it use once, few, many or a size class.

few,TRBJ2-5,TRBD2,TRBV5-6,CASSYDGRETQYF,TGTGCCAGCAGCTACGACGGGAGGGAGACCCAGTACTTC
NA,TRBJ2-4,TRBD1,TRBV20-1,CSALSGGDFAKNIQYF,TGCAGTGCATTATCAGGGGGCGATTTTGCCAAAAACATTCAGTACTTC
NA,TRBJ2-1,TRBD2,TRBV20-1,CSARDRGGVGEQFF,TGCAGTGCTAGAGATCGGGGAGGGGTTGGTGAGCAGTTCTTC
NA,TRBJ2-5,TRBD1,TRBV12-3/TRBV12-4,CASSFATGDQETQYF,TGTGCCAGCAGTTTCGCGACAGGGGATCAAGAGACCCAGTACTTC
NA,TRBJ1-1,TRBD1,TRBV7-9,CASSPTTYRTGGVEAFF,TGTGCCAGCAGCCCAACGACCTACAGGACAGGGGGCGTTGAAGCTTTCTTT
few,TRBJ2-4,TRBD1,TRBV7-8,CASSFGTGEYYIQYF,TGTGCCAGCAGCTTCGGGACAGGGGAGTACTACATTCAGTACTTC
NA,TRBJ1-1,TRBD1,TRBV12-5,CASGADRGKGTEAFF,TGTGCTAGTGGTGCCGACAGGGGAAAGGGGACTGAAGCTTTCTTT
few,TRBJ1-5,NA,TRBV4-2,CASSEARTAQPQHF,TGTGCCAGCAGTGAAGCACGTACCGCTCAGCCCCAGCATTTT
NA,TRBJ2-2,NA,TRBV4-3,CASSQDTGWNTGELFF,TGCGCCAGCAGCCAAGATACAGGTTGGAACACCGGGGAGCTGTTTTTT
NA,TRBJ2-7,TRBD1,TRBV5-1,CASSFGTDYEQYF,TGCGCCAGCAGCTTTGGGACAGACTACGAGCAGTACTTC